A selection of T cell receptor beta chains follows, all from one sample in a study of blood T cell repertoires in COVID-19. TCRdb's copy holds only in-frame clones and misses some; the assay was immunoSEQ multiplex PCR. The sample includes about 130,000 clones, around 70% of them seen just once. The sequenced sample consisted of peripheral blood. All receptors come from a man in his sixties with acute or convalescent COVID-19. CDR3s include the opening cysteine and the closing phenylalanine or tryptophan. The D gene is left open where the match is weak. Clone size is stated in some rows and not others, as once, few, many or a class when expanded.

v_call	j_call	d_call	clone_size	cdr3_aa	cdr3_nt
TRBV9	TRBJ2-7	TRBD2	few	CASSATSGNSGEQYF	TGTGCCAGCAGCGCGACTAGCGGGAATTCGGGGGAGCAGTACTTC
TRBV2	TRBJ2-7	TRBD1	few	CASSGTGYEQYF	TGTGCCAGCTCCGGGACAGGGTACGAGCAGTACTTC
TRBV6-6	TRBJ2-3	-	-	CASSPLQGRTDTQYF	TGTGCCAGCAGTCCCTTACAGGGAAGGACAGATACGCAGTATTTT
TRBV3-1/TRBV3-2	TRBJ1-2	-	-	CASSQGGGQSWGYTF	TGTGCCAGCAGCCAAGGGGGAGGCCAGTCATGGGGCTACACCTTC
TRBV6-5	TRBJ1-2	-	few	CASSYSAGNYGYTF	TGTGCCAGCAGTTACTCGGCAGGGAACTATGGCTACACCTTC
TRBV2	TRBJ1-5	-	-	CASTPTAPPNQPQHF	TGTGCCAGCACCCCGACAGCGCCGCCCAATCAGCCCCAGCATTTT
TRBV30	TRBJ2-1	-	-	CAWSGIGQYNEQFF	TGTGCCTGGAGTGGGATAGGACAATACAATGAGCAGTTCTTC
TRBV7-2	TRBJ2-5	-	-	CASSFWRRAGETQYF	TGTGCCAGCAGCTTTTGGCGCAGGGCTGGAGAGACCCAGTACTTC
TRBV5-1	TRBJ2-2	-	many	CASSLGQGFNTGELFF	TGCGCCAGCAGCTTGGGTCAGGGTTTCAACACCGGGGAGCTGTTTTTT
TRBV27	TRBJ1-5	TRBD1	-	CASSSLRTGISNQPQHF	TGTGCCAGCAGTTCCCTTCGGACAGGGATAAGCAATCAGCCCCAGCATTTT
TRBV24-1	TRBJ1-5	-	-	CATSGGGPSNQPQHF	TGTGCCACCAGTGGGGGGGGACCTAGCAATCAGCCCCAGCATTTT
TRBV27	TRBJ1-2	-	few	CATYSHGPRGGGYTF	TGTGCCACCTATTCCCACGGACCCAGGGGCGGTGGCTACACCTTC
TRBV6-5	TRBJ1-6	TRBD1	-	CASRGQPDNSPLHF	TGTGCCAGCAGGGGACAGCCCGATAATTCACCCCTCCACTTT
TRBV19	TRBJ1-2	-	-	CASSIDSGARYGYTF	TGTGCCAGTAGTATAGATTCAGGGGCCCGGTATGGCTACACCTTC
TRBV2	TRBJ1-2	-	-	CASKELWNYGYTF	TGTGCCAGCAAGGAGTTATGGAACTATGGCTACACCTTC
TRBV7-8	TRBJ2-1	-	-	CASSPRLFLNEQFF	TGTGCCAGCAGCCCGAGACTCTTCCTCAATGAGCAGTTCTTC
TRBV10-2	TRBJ1-1	TRBD1	-	CASSGQGNTEAFF	TGCGCCAGCAGTGGACAGGGTAACACTGAAGCTTTCTTT
TRBV7-3	TRBJ2-2	TRBD2	-	CASSLVAGWRGATGELFF	TGTGCCAGCAGCCTAGTAGCAGGATGGCGGGGGGCTACCGGGGAGCTGTTTTTT
TRBV27	TRBJ2-7	TRBD2	-	CASSFKYSGSRNEQYF	TGTGCCAGCAGTTTTAAGTATAGCGGGAGTAGAAACGAGCAGTACTTC
TRBV11-2	TRBJ1-1	TRBD1	-	CASNPRDRGDTEAFF	TGTGCCAGCAACCCCCGGGACAGGGGGGACACTGAAGCTTTCTTT
TRBV9	TRBJ2-7	TRBD2	-	CASSVGTSGRGSEQYF	TGTGCCAGCAGCGTAGGTACTAGCGGGAGAGGAAGCGAGCAGTACTTC
TRBV5-5	TRBJ1-1	-	-	CASSRSGVSMNTEAFF	TGTGCCAGCAGCCGAAGCGGGGTATCTATGAACACTGAAGCTTTCTTT
TRBV3-1/TRBV3-2	TRBJ2-1	TRBD2	-	CASSHSQSQGLAGGPRNEQFF	TGTGCCAGCAGCCATTCTCAGTCCCAGGGACTAGCGGGGGGCCCCCGCAATGAGCAGTTCTTC
TRBV7-9	TRBJ1-1	-	-	CASSERMNTEAFF	TGTGCCAGCAGCGAGCGGATGAACACTGAAGCTTTCTTT
TRBV7-8	TRBJ2-2	-	-	CASSALGLADTGELFF	TGTGCCTCTTCAGCGCTGGGATTAGCGGATACCGGGGAGCTGTTTTTT
TRBV24-1	TRBJ1-5	TRBD1	-	CATSDRIRDRVSEQPQHF	TGTGCCACCAGTGATAGAATCCGGGACAGGGTTAGTGAGCAGCCCCAGCATTTT
TRBV2	TRBJ1-1	-	-	CASSGTGRYSEAFF	TGTGCCAGCAGCGGGACCGGGAGATATTCGGAAGCTTTCTTT
TRBV2	TRBJ1-2	TRBD1	-	CASSDDRAGYTF	TGTGCCAGCAGTGACGACAGGGCGGGCTACACCTTC
TRBV27	TRBJ2-7	TRBD2	-	CASSRGGSTYEQYF	TGTGCCAGCAGTCGGGGAGGGTCCACCTACGAGCAGTACTTC
TRBV12-3/TRBV12-4	TRBJ1-2	-	-	CASSLRGTYGYTF	TGTGCCAGCAGTTTACGCGGGACCTATGGCTACACCTTC
TRBV5-1	TRBJ1-4	TRBD1	once	CASSLEGQGFEKLFF	TGCGCCAGCAGCCTGGAGGGACAGGGGTTTGAAAAACTGTTTTTT
TRBV2	TRBJ1-2	TRBD1	-	CASSSGTGGSDGYTF	TGTGCCAGCAGTTCCGGGACAGGGGGATCGGATGGCTACACCTTC
TRBV7-2	TRBJ2-3	TRBD2	-	CASSHKLGSGEKQGDTQYF	TGTGCCAGCAGCCACAAACTCGGTAGCGGGGAAAAGCAAGGGGATACGCAGTATTTT
TRBV6-5	TRBJ2-7	-	few	CASSPSGLSTLQQYF	TGTGCCAGCAGTCCCTCGGGGTTATCAACCCTGCAGCAGTACTTC
TRBV5-6	TRBJ2-7	-	-	CASSFLGRSTTYEQYF	TGTGCCAGCAGCTTTCTGGGGCGGTCTACTACCTACGAGCAGTACTTC
TRBV2	TRBJ1-2	TRBD1	-	CASSTKKGQGPLGYGYTF	TGTGCCAGCAGCACTAAAAAGGGACAGGGCCCCCTAGGCTATGGCTACACCTTC
TRBV7-9	TRBJ2-7	-	few	CASSLVGVLNSYEQYF	TGTGCCAGCAGCTTAGTCGGGGTCCTCAACTCCTACGAGCAGTACTTC
TRBV27	TRBJ1-2	-	-	CASSLSSIGGNGYTF	TGTGCCAGCAGTTTATCGAGTATCGGGGGGAATGGCTACACCTTC
TRBV12-3/TRBV12-4	TRBJ2-5	-	once	CASSPPGPRAQYF	TGTGCCAGCAGTCCACCGGGCCCGAGGGCCCAGTACTTC
TRBV29-1	TRBJ2-3	TRBD1	once	CSVVRGRGLTDTQYF	TGCAGCGTTGTCCGGGGCAGGGGGCTCACAGATACGCAGTATTTT
TRBV27	TRBJ1-5	-	-	CASRPSGSYSNQPQHF	TGTGCCAGCAGACCCTCAGGGTCATATAGCAATCAGCCCCAGCATTTT
TRBV7-8	TRBJ1-4	-	-	CASSRTREKLFF	TGTGCCAGCAGCCGAACGCGGGAAAAACTGTTTTTT
TRBV12-5	TRBJ1-2	-	-	CASGLVQGRPNYGYTF	TGTGCTAGTGGTTTGGTACAGGGACGACCTAACTATGGCTACACCTTC
TRBV5-8	TRBJ2-5	TRBD2	-	CASSPGLAGGEETQYF	TGTGCCAGCAGCCCGGGACTAGCGGGGGGCGAAGAGACCCAGTACTTC
TRBV19	TRBJ2-7	-	-	CASSIRQGWYEQYF	TGTGCCAGTAGTATCCGTCAGGGTTGGTACGAGCAGTACTTC
TRBV12-5	TRBJ1-4	TRBD1	-	CASGFVTGVGEKLFF	TGTGCTAGTGGTTTCGTCACAGGGGTCGGTGAAAAACTGTTTTTT
TRBV5-8	TRBJ1-2	TRBD1	-	CASSLSVTGGYYGYTF	TGTGCCAGCAGCTTGTCCGTGACAGGGGGCTACTATGGCTACACCTTC
TRBV6-5	TRBJ1-4	TRBD1	-	CASTSDRGAVKLFF	TGTGCCAGCACCTCGGACAGGGGGGCCGTAAAACTGTTTTTT
TRBV11-2	TRBJ1-1	-	-	CASSLGGGKRTEAFF	TGTGCCAGCAGCTTAGGTGGGGGGAAGCGCACTGAAGCTTTCTTT
TRBV14	TRBJ2-6	-	few	CASSPMGLAGANVLTF	TGTGCCAGCAGTCCAATGGGGCTAGCTGGGGCCAACGTCCTGACTTTC
TRBV6-5	TRBJ1-2	-	few	CASLRSGSGYTF	TGTGCCAGCTTAAGATCAGGGTCCGGCTACACCTTC
TRBV7-7	TRBJ2-5	-	few	CASSSFGQETQYF	TGTGCCAGCAGCTCATTCGGGCAAGAGACCCAGTACTTC
TRBV10-3	TRBJ1-1	-	-	CAIGGRGQNTEAFF	TGTGCCATCGGGGGGAGAGGCCAGAACACTGAAGCTTTCTTT
TRBV15	TRBJ1-1	-	-	CAPRRTEAFF	TGTGCCCCCCGTCGCACTGAAGCTTTCTTT